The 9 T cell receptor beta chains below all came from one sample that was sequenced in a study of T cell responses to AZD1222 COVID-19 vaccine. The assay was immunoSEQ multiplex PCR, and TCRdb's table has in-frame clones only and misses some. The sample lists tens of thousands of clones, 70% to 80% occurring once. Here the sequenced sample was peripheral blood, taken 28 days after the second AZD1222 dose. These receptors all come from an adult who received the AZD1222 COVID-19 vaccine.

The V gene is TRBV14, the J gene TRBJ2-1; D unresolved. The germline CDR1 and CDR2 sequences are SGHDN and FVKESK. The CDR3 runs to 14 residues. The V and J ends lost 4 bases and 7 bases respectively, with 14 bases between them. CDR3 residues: CASSPQRFENEQFF. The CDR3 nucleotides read TGTGCCAGCAGCCCCCAGAGGTTTGAGAATGAGCAGTTCTTC.

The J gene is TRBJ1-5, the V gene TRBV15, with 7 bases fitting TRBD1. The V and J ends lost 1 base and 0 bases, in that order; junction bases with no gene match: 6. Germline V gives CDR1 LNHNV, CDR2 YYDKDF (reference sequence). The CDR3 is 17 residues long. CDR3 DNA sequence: TGTGCCACCAGCAGAGGGGACAGCCCTGGTAGCAATCAGCCCCAGCATTTT. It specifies CATSRGDSPGSNQPQHF. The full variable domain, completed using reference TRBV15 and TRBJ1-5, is DAMVIQNPRYQVTQFGKPVTLSCSQTLNHNVMYWYQQKSSQAPKLLFHYYDKDFNNEADTPDNFQSRRPNTSFCFLDIRSPGLGDTAMYLCATSRGDSPGSNQPQHFGDGTRLSIL.

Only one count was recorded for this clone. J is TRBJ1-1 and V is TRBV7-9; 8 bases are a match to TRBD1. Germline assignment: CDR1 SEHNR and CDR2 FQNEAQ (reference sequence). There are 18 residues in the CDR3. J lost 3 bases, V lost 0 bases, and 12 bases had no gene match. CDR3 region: CASSLATGVGLVHTEAFF. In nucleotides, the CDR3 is TGTGCCAGCAGCTTAGCGACAGGGGTAGGATTGGTCCACACTGAAGCTTTCTTT.

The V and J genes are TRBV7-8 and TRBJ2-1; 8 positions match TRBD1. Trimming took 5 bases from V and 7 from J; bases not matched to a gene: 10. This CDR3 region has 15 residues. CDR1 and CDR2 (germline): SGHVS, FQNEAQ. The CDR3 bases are TGTGCCAGCAGCCTTACAGGGGGAATTCGGAATGAGCAGTTCTTC. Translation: CASSLTGGIRNEQFF.

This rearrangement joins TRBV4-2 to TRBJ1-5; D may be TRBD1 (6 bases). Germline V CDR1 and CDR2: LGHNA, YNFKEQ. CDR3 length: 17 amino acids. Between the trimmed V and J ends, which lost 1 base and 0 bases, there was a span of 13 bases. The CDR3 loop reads CASSQVRGGHSNQPQHF. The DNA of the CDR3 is TGTGCCAGCAGCCAAGTTCGGGGGGGCCATAGCAATCAGCCCCAGCATTTT.

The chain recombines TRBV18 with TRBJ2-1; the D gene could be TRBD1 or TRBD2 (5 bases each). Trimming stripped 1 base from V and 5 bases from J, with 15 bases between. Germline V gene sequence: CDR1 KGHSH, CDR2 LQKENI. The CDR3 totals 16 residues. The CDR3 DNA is TGTGCCAGCTCACCACGAGGGGATTTCCAGAACAATGAGCAGTTCTTC. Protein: CASSPRGDFQNNEQFF.

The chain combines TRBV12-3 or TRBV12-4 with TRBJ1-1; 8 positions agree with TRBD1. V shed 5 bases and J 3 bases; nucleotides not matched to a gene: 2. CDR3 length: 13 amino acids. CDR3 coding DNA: TGTGCCAGCAGTAGGGACAGGCACACTGAAGCTTTCTTT. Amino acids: CASSRDRHTEAFF.

For the CDR3, the DNA is TGTGCCAGCAGCGTAGGGATTCCCCTCGGGGAGCTGTTTTTT. This translates into CASSVGIPLGELFF. The chain links TRBV9 to TRBJ2-2; D unclear. V lost 0 bases, J lost 7 bases, and 10 bases lay in between. Per the germline V gene, CDR1 is SGDLS and CDR2 is YYNGEE. The CDR3 length is 14 residues.

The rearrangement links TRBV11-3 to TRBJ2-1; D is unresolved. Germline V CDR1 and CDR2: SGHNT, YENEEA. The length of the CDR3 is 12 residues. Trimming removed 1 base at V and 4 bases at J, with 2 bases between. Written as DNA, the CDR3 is TGTGCCAGCAGCTTAGGGTACAATGAGCAGTTCTTC. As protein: CASSLGYNEQFF.